The 2 T cell receptor beta chains presented below share a single source sample, sequenced in a study of shared clonotypes between healthy human individuals. Data came from immunoSEQ multiplex PCR; TCRdb stores just in-frame clones and leaves some out. This sample has about 600,000 clones; roughly four fifths occur once, and the top ten carry 12%. The sequenced sample consisted of PBMCs. Receptors were obtained from a woman in her forties in good health. Some clones in this sample may be carry-over from other donors' samples.

This clone was picked up many times. The CDR3 region has the DNA TGTGCCTGGAGTGAAATAACAGGGACCACCGGGGAGCTGTTTTTT. Protein sequence: CAWSEITGTTGELFF. The rearrangement uses TRBV30 and TRBJ2-2; a weak D match, TRBD1 (6 bases). V was shortened by 1 base and J by 4 bases, with 13 bases between the two germline ends. Germline V gene sequence: CDR1 GTSNPN, CDR2 SVGIG (reference sequence). CDR3 length: 15 amino acids.

This chain joins TRBV6-1 and TRBJ2-1; either TRBD1 or TRBD2 may supply D (5 bases each). This CDR3 is built from 14 residues. The germline V gene encodes CDR1 MNHNS and CDR2 SASEGT. With 9 bases removed from V and 1 base from J, the gap between germline ends came to 13 bases. The CDR3 DNA is TGTGCCAGTCGACGAGGGGTGTCCTACAATGAGCAGTTCTTC. The encoded protein is CASRRGVSYNEQFF.